Below are 14 T cell receptor beta chains sequenced from a single sample in a study of CD8 T cells in ankylosing spondylitis. Broader study findings: Made up of under 10 highly homologous variants, a TCR beta motif appeared characteristic of ankylosing spondylitis blood.

A single record per CDR3 protein comes from TCRdb applying MiXCR to the 5' RACE reads. The sample yields some 140,000 distinct CDR3 sequences, roughly 17% seen once. Their antigens are not known. Sequenced input: blood, either unsorted or a sorted T cell fraction (not recorded which). The receptors here all came from a male donor with ankylosing spondylitis.

V usage is TRBV14 and J usage is TRBJ1-1; D gene unclear. The CDR3 is 14 residues long. Germline CDR1 reads SGHDN; CDR2 reads FVKESK. V shed 3 bases and J shed 1 base, with 9 bases lying between them. CDR3 in amino acids: CASSHNSGNTEAFF. The CDR3 DNA reads TGTGCCAGCAGCCATAATTCAGGGAACACTGAAGCTTTCTTT.

V gene TRBV4-1 combines with J gene TRBJ2-7, with 7 bases lining up with TRBD1. Per germline, CDR1 MGHRA and CDR2 YSYEKL. Germline trimming cut 4 bases from V and 3 bases from J; bases unmatched to any gene: 9. This CDR3 has 15 residues. The CDR3 coding sequence is TGCGCCAGCAGCCCGTTACAGGGGAATGGCTACGAGCAGTACTTC. This translates into CASSPLQGNGYEQYF.

The V call is TRBV9, the J call TRBJ2-1, with 7 bases matching TRBD2. There are 14 residues in the CDR3. Germline V gene data show CDR1 as SGDLS and CDR2 as YYNGEE. The ends lost 2 bases at V and 4 bases at J; junction bases unmatched: 3. Here the CDR3 DNA reads TGTGCCAGCAGCGTTAGCGGGCTTTACAATGAGCAGTTCTTC. This encodes CASSVSGLYNEQFF.

This clonotype was observed a few times. The chain recombines TRBV27 with TRBJ2-7; 8 nucleotides align to TRBD1. The CDR3 length is 15 residues. The J segment lost 6 bases and the V segment lost 5 bases, leaving 12 bases of the junction unmatched. Germline-derived CDR1 and CDR2 are MNHEY and SMNVEV (reference sequence). The CDR3 spells CASSPGTGLFREQYF. In DNA, the CDR3 is TGTGCCAGCAGTCCGGGGACAGGACTTTTCCGCGAGCAGTACTTC.

This clonotype occurred a few times. The rearrangement joins TRBV9 to TRBJ2-3; 8 bases are shared with TRBD1. CDR1 and CDR2 (germline): SGDLS, YYNGEE. Trimming took 0 bases from V and 0 from J; bases not matched to a gene: 9. The CDR3 loop spans 18 amino acids. This CDR3 is CASSVASRNRGSTDTQYF. DNA of the CDR3: TGTGCCAGCAGCGTAGCTAGTCGTAACAGGGGGAGCACAGATACGCAGTATTTT.

The chain carries TRBV6-2 or TRBV6-3 and TRBJ1-1; weak D call: TRBD1 (6 bases). The CDR3 length is 15 residues. The V and J ends lost 5 bases and 5 bases respectively, with 18 bases between them. Germline V lookup: CDR1 MNHEY, CDR2 SVGEGT. The CDR3 bases are TGTGCCAGCAGTCACGAACAGGGCGTTCGGACTGAAGCTTTCTTT. The encoded protein is CASSHEQGVRTEAFF.

The rearrangement joins TRBV7-2 to TRBJ2-2; 9 nucleotides align to TRBD1. Per the germline V gene, CDR1 is SGHTA and CDR2 is FQGNSA. The V and J ends lost 7 bases and 0 bases, in that order; junction bases with no gene match: 9. The CDR3 covers 17 residues. CDR3 sequence: CASNQGQGITNTGELFF. In DNA form, the CDR3 reads TGTGCCAGCAACCAGGGACAGGGCATCACGAACACCGGGGAGCTGTTTTTT. The whole variable domain, remainder taken from reference TRBV7-2 and TRBJ2-2, is GAGVSQSPSNKVTEKGKDVELRCDPISGHTALYWYRQSLGQGLEFLIYFQGNSAPDKSGLPSDRFSAERTGGSVSTLTIQRTQQEDSAVYLCASNQGQGITNTGELFFGEGSRLTVL.

This chain connects TRBV29-1 to TRBJ2-1; D uncertain. The CDR3 spans 12 residues. Trimming shortened V by 6 bases and J by 6 bases, and 12 bases separated the two germline ends. From germline, CDR1 is SQVTM and CDR2 ANQGSEA. In DNA, the CDR3 is TGCAGCGTGACGATTGGGCTCAATGAGCAGTTCTTC. Amino acid sequence: CSVTIGLNEQFF.

This clonotype has just a few counts. The chain couples TRBV9 to TRBJ2-7; 10 bases are a match to TRBD1. This CDR3 spans 14 amino acids. The ends lost 7 bases at V and 3 bases at J; junction bases unmatched: 7. The germline gives CDR1 SGDLS, CDR2 YYNGEE. This chain's CDR3 is CASPGQGVFYEQYF. The CDR3 nucleotides read TGTGCCAGCCCAGGACAGGGGGTTTTCTACGAGCAGTACTTC. Combining the CDR3 with reference TRBV9 and TRBJ2-7 gives the whole variable domain DSGVTQTPKHLITATGQRVTLRCSPRSGDLSVYWYQQSLDQGLQFLIQYYNGEERAKGNILERFSAQQFPDLHSELNLSSLELGDSALYFCASPGQGVFYEQYFGPGTRLTVT.

Here the CDR3 DNA reads TGTGCCAGCAGCTTAGGGACCAAGAACACCGGGGAGCTGTTTTTT. Translated: CASSLGTKNTGELFF. This chain links TRBV7-9 with TRBJ2-2; D not certain. Germline CDR1 SEHNR, CDR2 FQNEAQ (reference sequence). Trimming cost V 1 base and J 1 base, with 7 bases left between them. This CDR3 is built from 15 residues.

The rearrangement joins TRBV27 to TRBJ2-1, with TRBD1 as a possible D gene (6 bases). The V gene's germline CDR1 is MNHEY and CDR2 SMNVEV (reference sequence). CDR3 length equals 15 residues. The germline V and J ends were trimmed by 2 bases and 7 bases, with 15 bases remaining between them. CDR3: CASSLKTGWRNEQFF. CDR3 DNA sequence: TGTGCCAGCAGTTTAAAGACAGGCTGGAGGAATGAGCAGTTCTTC.

The chain's CDR3 is CASSFSSGGAYEQYF. DNA for the CDR3: TGTGCCAGCAGTTTCTCTAGCGGAGGGGCCTACGAGCAGTACTTC. V usage is TRBV27 and J usage is TRBJ2-7; 7 nucleotides align to TRBD2. Germline trimming cut 3 bases from V and 2 bases from J; bases unmatched to any gene: 7. CDR3 length equals 15 residues. CDR1 and CDR2 from the germline V gene are MNHEY and SMNVEV (reference sequence).

V gene TRBV12-3 or TRBV12-4 combines with J gene TRBJ2-5, with D perhaps given as TRBD1 or TRBD2 (5 bases each). CDR3 length: 14 amino acids. The germline V and J ends were trimmed by 3 bases and 2 bases, with 10 bases remaining between them. CDR3 sequence: CASSFGGRQETQYF. CDR3 bases: TGTGCCAGCAGTTTTGGGGGTCGGCAAGAGACCCAGTACTTC.

At least ten counts were recorded for this clonotype. The chain uses TRBV4-1 and TRBJ2-5; TRBD1 aligns across 9 bases. Germline lookup yields CDR1 MGHRA and CDR2 YSYEKL. The V gene end was trimmed by 4 bases and the J gene end by 2 bases; junction bases not matched to a gene: 5. CDR3 size: 15 residues. This CDR3 reads CASSLRDRVQETQYF. Written as DNA, the CDR3 is TGCGCCAGCAGCCTACGGGACAGGGTACAAGAGACCCAGTACTTC.